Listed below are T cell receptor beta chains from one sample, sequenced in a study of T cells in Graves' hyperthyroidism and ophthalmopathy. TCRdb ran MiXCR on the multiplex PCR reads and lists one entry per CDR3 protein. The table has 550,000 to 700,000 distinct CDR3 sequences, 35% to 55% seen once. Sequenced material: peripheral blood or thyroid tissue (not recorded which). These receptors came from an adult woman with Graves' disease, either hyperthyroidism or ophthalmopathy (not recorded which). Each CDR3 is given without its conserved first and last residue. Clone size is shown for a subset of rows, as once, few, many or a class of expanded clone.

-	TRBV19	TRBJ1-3	ASSIWSANTIY
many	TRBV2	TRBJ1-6	ASSEALLAESNSPLH
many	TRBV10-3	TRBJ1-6	ANSGGTNNSPLH
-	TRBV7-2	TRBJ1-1	ASSLFSRTLDTEAF
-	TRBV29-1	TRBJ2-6	SVEEGGQGDSGANVLT
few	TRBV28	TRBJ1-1	ASSSRFGDTEAF
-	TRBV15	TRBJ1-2	ATSRDGGRQGARGYT
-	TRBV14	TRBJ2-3	ASSQGAGRTDTQY
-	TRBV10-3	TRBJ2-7	AISESSGVVEQY
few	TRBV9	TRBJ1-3	ASSAGTPGGNTIY
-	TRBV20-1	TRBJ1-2	RARRSYGYT
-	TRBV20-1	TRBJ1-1	SARDSGTFRNTEAF
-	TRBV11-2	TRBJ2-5	ASSLRRWTRGETQY
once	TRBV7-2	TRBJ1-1	ASSPRELHTEAF
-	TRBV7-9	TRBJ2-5	ASSLRLRQETQY
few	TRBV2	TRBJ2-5	ASSMHGETQY
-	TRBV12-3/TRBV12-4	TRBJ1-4	ASRGGQGAFATNEELF
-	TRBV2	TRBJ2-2	ASSTSTPGTGELF
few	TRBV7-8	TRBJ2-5	ASTIRRLAVETQY
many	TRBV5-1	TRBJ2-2	ASSLKQSTGELF
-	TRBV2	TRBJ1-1	ARLSVTEAF
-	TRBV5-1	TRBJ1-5	ASSLGPSFDVSNQPQH
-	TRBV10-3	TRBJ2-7	ASSSTSGSSYEQY
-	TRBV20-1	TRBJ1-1	SPSGGPNTEAF
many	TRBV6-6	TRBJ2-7	ASSYQGLPYEQY
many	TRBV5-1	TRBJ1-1	ASSSTTVRGAGLAF
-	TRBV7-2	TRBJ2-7	ASSYQSPYEQY
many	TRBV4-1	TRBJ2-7	ASSPSLDYEQY
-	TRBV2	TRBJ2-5	ASRVIETQY
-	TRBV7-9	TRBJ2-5	ASSFWDSEETQY
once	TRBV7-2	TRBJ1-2	ASSFLPSGYT
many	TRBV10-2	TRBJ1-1	ASSETENTEAF
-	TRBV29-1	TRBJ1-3	SVPVLDTIY
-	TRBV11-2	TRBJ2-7	ASSAFPYEQY
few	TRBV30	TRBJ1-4	AWSVPAEKLF
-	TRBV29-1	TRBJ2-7	SVTPGATYEQY
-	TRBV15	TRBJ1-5	ATSRDSKRDQPQH
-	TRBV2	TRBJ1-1	ASSERGVGTEAF
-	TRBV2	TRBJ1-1	ASMVGTDNTEAF
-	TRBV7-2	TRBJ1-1	ASSYTRRGTEAF
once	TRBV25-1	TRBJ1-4	ACSGKKDEKLF
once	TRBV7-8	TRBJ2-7	ASSLHHSYEQY